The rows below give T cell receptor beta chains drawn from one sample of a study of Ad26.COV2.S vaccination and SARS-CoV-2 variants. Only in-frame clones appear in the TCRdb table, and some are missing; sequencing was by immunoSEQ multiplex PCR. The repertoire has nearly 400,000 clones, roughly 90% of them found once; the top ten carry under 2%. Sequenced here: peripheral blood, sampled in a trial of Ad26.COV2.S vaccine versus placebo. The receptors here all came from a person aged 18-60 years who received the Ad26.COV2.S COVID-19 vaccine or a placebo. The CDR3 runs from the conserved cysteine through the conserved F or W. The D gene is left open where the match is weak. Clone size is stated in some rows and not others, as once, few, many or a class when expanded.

CDR3 protein: CAISESGGSNQPQHF
CDR3 DNA: TGTGCCATCAGTGAGTCTGGGGGGAGCAATCAGCCCCAGCATTTT
clone size: .
J gene: TRBJ1-5
CDR3 length: 15
D gene: .
V gene: TRBV10-3

CDR3 protein: CASSPGLAGGSSYEQYF
CDR3 DNA: TGTGCCAGCAGCCCGGGACTAGCGGGAGGGAGCTCCTACGAGCAGTACTTC
clone size: .
J gene: TRBJ2-7
CDR3 length: 17
D gene: TRBD2
V gene: TRBV7-8

CDR3 protein: CASSLRGENTEAFF
CDR3 DNA: TGTGCCAGCAGCTTAAGAGGAGAGAACACTGAAGCTTTCTTT
clone size: .
J gene: TRBJ1-1
CDR3 length: 14
D gene: .
V gene: TRBV7-9

CDR3 protein: CASSVAASGSRLGETQYF
CDR3 DNA: TGTGCCAGCAGCGTAGCTGCCTCAGGTTCAAGGCTTGGAGAGACCCAGTACTTC
clone size: .
J gene: TRBJ2-5
CDR3 length: 18
D gene: .
V gene: TRBV9

CDR3 protein: CASNAGTGLPLHF
CDR3 DNA: TGCGCCAGCAACGCCGGGACAGGGCTACCCCTCCACTTT
clone size: .
J gene: TRBJ1-6
CDR3 length: 13
D gene: TRBD1
V gene: TRBV10-1

CDR3 protein: CASIGQAGNSPLHF
CDR3 DNA: TGTGCCAGCATCGGACAGGCAGGAAATTCACCCCTCCACTTT
clone size: few
J gene: TRBJ1-6
CDR3 length: 14
D gene: TRBD1
V gene: TRBV25-1

CDR3 protein: CASTPPAGGIYEQYF
CDR3 DNA: TGTGCCAGCACCCCCCCGGCAGGGGGGATCTACGAGCAGTACTTC
clone size: .
J gene: TRBJ2-7
CDR3 length: 15
D gene: .
V gene: TRBV28

CDR3 protein: CASSRSGGARSTDTQYF
CDR3 DNA: TGTGCCAGCAGTAGGAGTGGGGGAGCCCGGAGCACAGATACGCAGTATTTT
clone size: .
J gene: TRBJ2-3
CDR3 length: 17
D gene: .
V gene: TRBV28

CDR3 protein: CASSSRGGWGRKNIQYF
CDR3 DNA: TGTGCCAGCAGTTCCAGGGGCGGCTGGGGCCGCAAAAACATTCAGTACTTC
clone size: .
J gene: TRBJ2-4
CDR3 length: 17
D gene: .
V gene: TRBV27

CDR3 protein: CASSTHRESPPGTGELFF
CDR3 DNA: TGTGCCAGCAGCACCCACAGGGAATCCCCCCCAGGCACCGGGGAGCTGTTTTTT
clone size: .
J gene: TRBJ2-2
CDR3 length: 18
D gene: .
V gene: TRBV5-4

CDR3 protein: CASSGQGPPLFHGYTF
CDR3 DNA: TGTGCCAGCAGTGGACAGGGTCCTCCCTTGTTCCATGGCTACACCTTC
clone size: .
J gene: TRBJ1-2
CDR3 length: 16
D gene: TRBD1
V gene: TRBV6-1

CDR3 protein: CASSEVGSAYNEQFF
CDR3 DNA: TGTGCCAGCAGTGAGGTGGGAAGCGCCTACAATGAGCAGTTCTTC
clone size: .
J gene: TRBJ2-1
CDR3 length: 15
D gene: .
V gene: TRBV2

CDR3 protein: CASSLDREVNEQFF
CDR3 DNA: TGCGCCAGCAGCTTGGACCGGGAGGTCAATGAGCAGTTCTTC
clone size: .
J gene: TRBJ2-1
CDR3 length: 14
D gene: TRBD2
V gene: TRBV5-1

CDR3 protein: CASSSAGVGYTF
CDR3 DNA: TGTGCCAGCAGTTCAGCAGGGGTTGGCTACACCTTC
clone size: .
J gene: TRBJ1-2
CDR3 length: 12
D gene: .
V gene: TRBV6-5

CDR3 protein: CATSSSGEQFF
CDR3 DNA: TGTGCCACCTCAAGTTCGGGTGAGCAGTTCTTC
clone size: .
J gene: TRBJ2-1
CDR3 length: 11
D gene: .
V gene: TRBV24-1

CDR3 protein: CASSQVRAPFYEQYF
CDR3 DNA: TGTGCCAGCAGCCAAGTTCGAGCGCCCTTCTACGAGCAGTACTTC
clone size: .
J gene: TRBJ2-7
CDR3 length: 15
D gene: .
V gene: TRBV3-1/TRBV3-2

CDR3 protein: CASSLAASYNEQFF
CDR3 DNA: TGTGCCAGCAGCTTAGCGGCTTCCTACAATGAGCAGTTCTTC
clone size: .
J gene: TRBJ2-1
CDR3 length: 14
D gene: .
V gene: TRBV7-2

CDR3 protein: CASSKIRTHEADQPQHF
CDR3 DNA: TGTGCCAGCAGCAAAATTCGGACCCATGAGGCGGATCAGCCCCAGCATTTT
clone size: .
J gene: TRBJ1-5
CDR3 length: 17
D gene: .
V gene: TRBV21-1

CDR3 protein: CASSFGTGGRTDTQYF
CDR3 DNA: TGTGCCAGCTCCTTCGGGACAGGGGGCAGGACAGATACGCAGTATTTT
clone size: once
J gene: TRBJ2-3
CDR3 length: 16
D gene: TRBD1
V gene: TRBV18

CDR3 protein: CASSLADRLSPLHF
CDR3 DNA: TGCGCCAGCAGCTTGGCCGACAGACTTTCACCCCTCCACTTT
clone size: .
J gene: TRBJ1-6
CDR3 length: 14
D gene: .
V gene: TRBV5-1

CDR3 protein: CASSLDRGNYEQYF
CDR3 DNA: TGTGCCAGCAGCTTGGATCGAGGTAACTACGAGCAGTACTTC
clone size: .
J gene: TRBJ2-7
CDR3 length: 14
D gene: .
V gene: TRBV5-4

CDR3 protein: CASSVGPRGGVTPGTGELFF
CDR3 DNA: TGTGCCAGCAGCGTAGGGCCCCGAGGGGGAGTGACCCCAGGCACCGGGGAGCTGTTTTTT
clone size: once
J gene: TRBJ2-2
CDR3 length: 20
D gene: .
V gene: TRBV9

CDR3 protein: CASSQDDPRNGYTF
CDR3 DNA: TGTGCCAGCAGCCAGGACGACCCTCGAAATGGCTACACCTTC
clone size: .
J gene: TRBJ1-2
CDR3 length: 14
D gene: .
V gene: TRBV5-4

CDR3 protein: CASTSHSTDTQYF
CDR3 DNA: TGTGCCTCAACTAGTCACAGCACAGATACGCAGTATTTT
clone size: .
J gene: TRBJ2-3
CDR3 length: 13
D gene: .
V gene: TRBV6-5

CDR3 protein: CASRTVNTYEQYF
CDR3 DNA: TGTGCCAGCAGGACAGTAAACACCTACGAGCAGTACTTC
clone size: .
J gene: TRBJ2-7
CDR3 length: 13
D gene: .
V gene: TRBV5-6

CDR3 protein: CAWSQGTDSPLHF
CDR3 DNA: TGTGCCTGGAGCCAGGGGACGGATTCACCCCTCCACTTT
clone size: once
J gene: TRBJ1-6
CDR3 length: 13
D gene: .
V gene: TRBV30

CDR3 protein: CASSYKVTGELFF
CDR3 DNA: TGTGCCAGCAGTTACAAGGTGACCGGGGAGCTGTTTTTT
clone size: .
J gene: TRBJ2-2
CDR3 length: 13
D gene: .
V gene: TRBV6-2/TRBV6-3

CDR3 protein: CASSYQGRETQYF
CDR3 DNA: TGTGCCAGCAGTTATCAAGGGAGGGAGACCCAGTACTTC
clone size: .
J gene: TRBJ2-5
CDR3 length: 13
D gene: .
V gene: TRBV6-2/TRBV6-3